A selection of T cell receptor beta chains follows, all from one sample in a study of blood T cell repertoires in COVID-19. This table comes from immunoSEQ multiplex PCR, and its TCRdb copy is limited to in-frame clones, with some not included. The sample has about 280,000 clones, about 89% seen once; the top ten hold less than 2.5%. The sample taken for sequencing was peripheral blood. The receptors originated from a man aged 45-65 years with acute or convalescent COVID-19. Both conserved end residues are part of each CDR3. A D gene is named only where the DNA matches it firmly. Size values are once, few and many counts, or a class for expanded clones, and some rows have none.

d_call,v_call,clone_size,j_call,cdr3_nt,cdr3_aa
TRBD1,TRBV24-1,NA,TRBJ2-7,TGTGCCACCAGTGATTTGAGACAGGGACGAAAGCAGTACTTC,CATSDLRQGRKQYF
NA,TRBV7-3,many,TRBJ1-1,TGTGCCAGCAGCCAACTCTCAGCGACCGAAGCTTTCTTT,CASSQLSATEAFF
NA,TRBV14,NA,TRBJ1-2,TGTGCCAGCAGCCTTTCAGGAAATAACTATGGCTACACCTTC,CASSLSGNNYGYTF
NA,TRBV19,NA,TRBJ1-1,TGTGCCAGTAGAACGGTGGGGGGACTGAACACTGAAGCTTTCTTT,CASRTVGGLNTEAFF
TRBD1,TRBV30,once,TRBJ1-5,TGTGCCTGGAGTGTACCCCCTCTGAGGGGGCCTAATCAGCCCCAGCATTTT,CAWSVPPLRGPNQPQHF
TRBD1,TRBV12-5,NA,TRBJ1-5,TGTGCTAGTGGTGACCCCACCGGGACAGGGATGGGAGTTCAGCCCCAGCATTTT,CASGDPTGTGMGVQPQHF
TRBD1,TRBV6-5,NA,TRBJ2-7,TGTGCCAGCAGGCACGGGACAGGGGGCATCGACGAGCAGTACTTC,CASRHGTGGIDEQYF
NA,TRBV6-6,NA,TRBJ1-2,TGTGCCAGCCTGCTTGTGACCGAGCGAAACTATGGCTACACCTTC,CASLLVTERNYGYTF
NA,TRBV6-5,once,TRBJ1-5,TGTGCCAGCAGAGCTACAGGGATCAATCAGCCCCAGCATTTT,CASRATGINQPQHF
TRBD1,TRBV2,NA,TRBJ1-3,TGTGCCAGCAGTGTGGGACAGGGAAACACCATATATTTT,CASSVGQGNTIYF
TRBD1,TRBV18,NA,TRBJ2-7,TGTGCCAGCTCACCATCACAGGGGGGCTCCTACGAGCAGTACTTC,CASSPSQGGSYEQYF
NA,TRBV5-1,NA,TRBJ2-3,TGCGCCAGCAGCTTGTCTCCTTTAGGGGCCGGAACAGATACGCAGTATTTT,CASSLSPLGAGTDTQYF
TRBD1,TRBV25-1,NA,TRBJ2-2,TGTGCCAGCAGTGAATGGACAGGGCCACCCCCCGGGGAGCTGTTTTTT,CASSEWTGPPPGELFF
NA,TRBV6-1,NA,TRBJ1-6,TGTGCCAGCAGTGAAGCGTGGCGGAGCTCCTATAATTCACCCCTCCACTTT,CASSEAWRSSYNSPLHF
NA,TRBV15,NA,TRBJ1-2,TGTGCCACCAGTAGTAACGCCGGCTATGGCTACACCTTC,CATSSNAGYGYTF
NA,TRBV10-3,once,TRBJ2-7,TGTGCCATCAGTGAGTCGAAGACAGAGAAAGCCTACGAGCAGTACTTC,CAISESKTEKAYEQYF
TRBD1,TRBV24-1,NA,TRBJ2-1,TGTGCCACCAGTGGGCCGAACGCCGGGACAGGGGCCTACAATGAGCAGTTCTTC,CATSGPNAGTGAYNEQFF
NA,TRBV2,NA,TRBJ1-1,TGTGCCAGCAGTGAATTGGGGGCGGCTAACACTGAAGCTTTCTTT,CASSELGAANTEAFF
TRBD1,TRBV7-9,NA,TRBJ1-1,TGTGCCAGCAGCGGCGGGACAGGAAGAAAGACTGAAGCTTTCTTT,CASSGGTGRKTEAFF
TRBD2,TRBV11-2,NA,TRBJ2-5,TGTGCCAGCAGCTTAGTACTAGCGGGGGGCCGAGGGACCCAGTACTTC,CASSLVLAGGRGTQYF
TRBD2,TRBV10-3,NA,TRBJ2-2,TGTGCCATAAGTGCCAGGGAGGGGTGGTTGGCCGGGGAGCTGTTTTTT,CAISAREGWLAGELFF
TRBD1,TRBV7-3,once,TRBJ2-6,TGTGCCAGCAGCGCCCCAGGGGGTAGGGCCAACGTCCTGACTTTC,CASSAPGGRANVLTF
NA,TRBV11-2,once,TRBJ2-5,TGTGCCAGCAGCTTGACATTTACCCAAGAGACCCAGTACTTC,CASSLTFTQETQYF
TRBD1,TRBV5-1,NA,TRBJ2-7,TGCGCCAGCAGCCCGGGGGACAGGGGAGGCGAGCAGTACTTC,CASSPGDRGGEQYF
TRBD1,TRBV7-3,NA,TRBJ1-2,TGTGCCAGCAGCGAAAATTGGACAGGGACTAACTATGGCTACACCTTC,CASSENWTGTNYGYTF
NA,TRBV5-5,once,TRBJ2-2,TGTGCCAGCAGCTTCTCCGGGACATCGAACACCGGGGAGCTGTTTTTT,CASSFSGTSNTGELFF
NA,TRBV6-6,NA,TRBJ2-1,TGTGCCAGTACCCAGGGTCGCGAGCAGTTCTTC,CASTQGREQFF
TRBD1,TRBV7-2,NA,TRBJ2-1,TGTGCCAGCAGCGCGAGACAGGGGGCGCCGGACAATGAGCAGTTCTTC,CASSARQGAPDNEQFF
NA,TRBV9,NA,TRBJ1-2,TGTGCCAGCAGCGTAGATTGGGGCACTGGGGGCTACACCTTC,CASSVDWGTGGYTF
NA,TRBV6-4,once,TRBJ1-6,TGTGCCAGCAGTGAGAACAGGGAATCACCCCTCCACTTT,CASSENRESPLHF
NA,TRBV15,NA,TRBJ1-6,TGTGCCACCAGCACCCGGGTAGGGGATAATTCACCCCTCCACTTT,CATSTRVGDNSPLHF
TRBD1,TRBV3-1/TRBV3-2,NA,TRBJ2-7,TGTGCCAGCAGCTATGGGACAGGCCACTACGAGCAGTACTTC,CASSYGTGHYEQYF
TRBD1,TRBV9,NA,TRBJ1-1,TGTGCCAGCAGCGCGTTGGACAGGGGGCTCACTGAAGCTTTCTTT,CASSALDRGLTEAFF
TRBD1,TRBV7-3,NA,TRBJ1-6,TGTGCCAGCAGCCGGACAGGGTGGAATTCACCCCTCCACTTT,CASSRTGWNSPLHF
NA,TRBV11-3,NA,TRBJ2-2,TGTGCCAGCAGCTTACCGGGTGACACCGGGGAGCTGTTTTTT,CASSLPGDTGELFF